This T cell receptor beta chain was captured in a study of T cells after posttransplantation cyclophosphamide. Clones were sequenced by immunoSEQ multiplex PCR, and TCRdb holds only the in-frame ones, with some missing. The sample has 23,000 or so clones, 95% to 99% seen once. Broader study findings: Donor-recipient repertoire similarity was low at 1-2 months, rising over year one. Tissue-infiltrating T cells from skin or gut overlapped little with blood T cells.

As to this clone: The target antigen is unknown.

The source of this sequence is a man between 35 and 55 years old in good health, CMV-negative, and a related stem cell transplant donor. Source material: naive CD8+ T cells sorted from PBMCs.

CDR3 sequence reads: CASSLGGGSGNIQYF. CDR3 DNA: TGTGCCAGCAGCTTAGGGGGGGGCTCAGGAAACATTCAGTACTTC. This rearrangement joins TRBV11-2 to TRBJ2-4; D might be TRBD2 (7 bases). The V end was cut by 1 base, the J end by 6 bases, with 13 bases between. CDR1 is SGHAT and CDR2 is FQNNGV in the germline V gene. The CDR3 extends over 15 amino acids.